What follows are 23 T cell receptor beta chains derived from one specimen sequenced in a study of identifying expanded T cells in peripheral blood. Here immunoSEQ multiplex PCR was the method, and the copy in TCRdb shows in-frame clones only, minus some. The sample has approximately 85,000 clones; 70% to 90% are singletons. Sequences were obtained from blood. All receptors come from a person aged 18 to 70 in good health.

The rearrangement joins TRBV29-1 to TRBJ2-7; TRBD1 or TRBD2 may be the D gene (5 bases each). CDR3 length equals 12 residues. V was shortened by 4 bases and J by 0 bases, with 7 bases between the two germline ends. Germline V gives CDR1 SQVTM, CDR2 ANQGSEA. The CDR3 spells CSVGGVSYEQYF. The CDR3 bases are TGCAGCGTTGGAGGGGTCTCCTACGAGCAGTACTTC.

This clone was counted at least ten times. V and J are TRBV7-9 and TRBJ2-5; maybe TRBD2 (6 bases). The CDR3 sequence is 16 residues long. The germline gives CDR1 SEHNR, CDR2 FQNEAQ (reference sequence). V gave up 1 base and J gave up 4 bases, with 16 bases separating them. The CDR3, as DNA: TGTGCCAGCAGCTTAGGCCTCGGGGGAGAGGTAGAGACCCAGTACTTC. It codes for CASSLGLGGEVETQYF.

The J gene is TRBJ2-7, the V gene TRBV29-1; 7 positions agree with TRBD1. V lost 4 bases and J lost 7; bases outside the gene matches: 7. Germline CDR1 and CDR2: SQVTM and ANQGSEA. This CDR3 is 12 amino acids long. The CDR3 loop reads CSVGGTALEQYF. The DNA of the CDR3 is TGCAGCGTTGGAGGGACAGCGCTAGAGCAGTACTTC.

The chain uses TRBV7-3 and TRBJ2-3; D may be TRBD2 (6 bases). From germline, CDR1 is SGHTA and CDR2 FQGTGA. The CDR3 is 15 residues long. The V end was cut by 5 bases, the J end by 5 bases, with 17 bases between. CDR3 DNA: TGTGCCAGCAGCCCGTTGCCAGGGCGGGGAGATACGCAGTATTTT. Encoded protein: CASSPLPGRGDTQYF.

J is TRBJ1-2 and V is TRBV21-1; the table's D call TRBD1 went unverified against the DNA. TRBV21-1 is a documented pseudogene. CDR3 size: 14 residues. CDR3 DNA sequence: TGTGCCCCCGGGAAGGGGGCCTACAACTATGGCTACACCTTC. This encodes CAPGKGAYNYGYTF.

The rearrangement joins TRBV7-9 to TRBJ2-1; D gene uncertain. This CDR3 spans 17 amino acids. Deletions cut 6 bases from V and 5 bases from J, with 23 bases between. CDR1 is SEHNR, CDR2 FQNEAQ, per germline (reference sequence). CDR3 bases: TGTGCCAGCAGGAAATCCTGGGCCTTCGAAATAGACAATGAGCAGTTCTTC. Its protein product is CASRKSWAFEIDNEQFF. Using reference TRBV7-9 and TRBJ2-1 for the parts outside the CDR3, the full variable domain is DTGVSQNPRHKITKRGQNVTFRCDPISEHNRLYWYRQTLGQGPEFLTYFQNEAQLEKSRLLSDRFSAERPKGSFSTLEIQRTEQGDSAMYLCASRKSWAFEIDNEQFFGPGTRLTVL.

The rearrangement uses TRBV7-9 and TRBJ2-1; D tentatively fits TRBD1 or TRBD2 (5 bases each). The CDR3 sequence is 14 residues long. Germline lookup yields CDR1 SEHNR and CDR2 FQNEAQ (reference sequence). V was cut by 1 base and J by 9 bases, with 13 bases left in between. CDR3 protein: CASSLERQRGEQFF. In nucleotides, the CDR3 is TGTGCCAGCAGCTTAGAGCGGCAAAGGGGTGAGCAGTTCTTC.

The chain joins TRBV10-3 to TRBJ1-2, with D perhaps matching TRBD1 (6 bases). Trimming left V 3 bases short and J 7 bases short, with 21 bases between. The CDR3 runs to 16 residues. From germline, CDR1 is ENHRY and CDR2 SYGVKD. The CDR3 sequence is CAISEPDAEGGAGYTF. CDR3 DNA sequence: TGTGCCATCAGTGAACCGGACGCGGAGGGGGGAGCTGGCTACACCTTC.

The chain combines TRBV7-3 with TRBJ2-7, with 10 bases matching TRBD2. The length of the CDR3 is 14 residues. V lost 5 bases, J lost 5 bases, and 6 bases stayed unmatched. Germline V CDR1 and CDR2: SGHTA, FQGTGA. The CDR3 sequence is CASSALAGVNEQYF. DNA of the CDR3: TGTGCCAGCAGCGCGCTAGCGGGAGTCAACGAGCAGTACTTC.

The chain uses TRBV6-6 and TRBJ1-1; the match to TRBD1 covers 7 bases. Germline V gives CDR1 MNHNY, CDR2 SVGAGI (reference sequence). V trimming: 8 bases; J trimming: 4 bases; junction bases outside the gene matches: 10. The CDR3 totals 14 residues. As DNA, the CDR3 is TGTGCCAGCCATCCAACAGGGGATGGCACTGAAGCTTTCTTT. Translating it yields CASHPTGDGTEAFF.

The rearrangement joins TRBV7-9 to TRBJ2-7; 8 bases are shared with TRBD1. Germline trimming cut 5 bases from V and 3 bases from J; bases unmatched to any gene: 6. Germline V CDR1 and CDR2: SEHNR, FQNEAQ (reference sequence). The CDR3 is 14 amino acids. The CDR3 nucleotides read TGTGCCAGCAGCCAAGGACAGGGCCACTACGAGCAGTACTTC. Amino acids: CASSQGQGHYEQYF.

V is TRBV7-9 and J is TRBJ2-2, with 8 bases that match TRBD2. The CDR3 contains 15 residues. V was clipped by 1 base and J by 4 bases; unmatched bases: 2. Germline loops: CDR1 SEHNR, CDR2 FQNEAQ (reference sequence). CDR3 residues: CASSLGLAGTGELFF. In nucleotides, the CDR3 is TGTGCCAGCAGCTTAGGGCTAGCGGGCACCGGGGAGCTGTTTTTT.

Details on this clone: Germline is not matched at one junction end, which may reflect a read error. As DNA, the CDR3 is TGTGCCAGCGGTTATAGCTCCTACAATGAGCAGTTCTTC. This encodes CASGYSSYNEQFF. The chain joins TRBV6-5 to TRBJ2-1; D remains unclear. The V gene's germline CDR1 is MNHEY and CDR2 SVGAGI. This CDR3 has 13 amino acids.

To note about this clone: Compared with germline, one end of the junction differs, possibly owing to a read error. V and J are TRBV5-5 and TRBJ1-4, with D tentatively TRBD1 (5 bases). The CDR3 has 14 amino acids. The germline V gene has CDR1 SGHKS and CDR2 YYEKEE (reference sequence). CDR3 loop: CASSLGGNNEKLFF. The CDR3 bases are TGTGCCAGCAGTTTGGGGGGGAATAATGAAAAACTGTTTTTT.

The chain has TRBV7-2 and TRBJ1-5; D ambiguous. This CDR3 comprises 15 residues. Trimming pared 6 bases from V and 2 bases from J, leaving 14 bases between. Germline CDR1 SGHTA, CDR2 FQGNSA. CDR3 DNA: TGTGCCAGCAGAGAAGGGAGGGTCGGCAATCAGCCCCAGCATTTT. Amino acid sequence: CASREGRVGNQPQHF.

The chain employs TRBV29-1 and TRBJ2-3; D tentatively reads TRBD1 or TRBD2 (5 bases each). Between the trimmed V and J ends, which lost 6 bases and 6 bases, there was a span of 16 bases. The CDR3 consists of 13 residues. Germline V gene sequence: CDR1 SQVTM, CDR2 ANQGSEA. The CDR3 nucleotides read TGCAGCGTGTCTCGGGGCCCAGCCGATACGCAGTATTTT. This encodes CSVSRGPADTQYF.

This chain joins TRBV5-1 and TRBJ2-7; possibly TRBD2 for D (6 bases). The germline CDR1 and CDR2 sequences are SGHRS and YFSETQ. V was trimmed by 0 bases and J by 5 bases, leaving 18 bases between them. The CDR3 spans 16 residues. The CDR3 sequence: CASSLAGGSSAHEQYF. CDR3 in DNA: TGCGCCAGCAGCTTGGCTGGGGGGAGCTCAGCTCACGAGCAGTACTTC.

This chain joins TRBV7-3 and TRBJ2-1; 11 bases fit TRBD2. Germline V lookup: CDR1 SGHTA, CDR2 FQGTGA. J lost 3 bases, V lost 5 bases, and 3 bases had no gene match. The CDR3 sequence is 15 residues long. In DNA, the CDR3 is TGTGCCAGCAGCCCGACTAGCGGGAACTACAATGAGCAGTTCTTC. Its translation: CASSPTSGNYNEQFF.

The chain links TRBV7-8 to TRBJ2-7, with D tentatively TRBD2 (6 bases). The CDR3 length is 13 residues. V was pared by 1 base and J by 6 bases, with 10 bases between. CDR1 SGHVS and CDR2 FQNEAQ come from the germline V gene. The CDR3 region is CASSLGRAVEQYF. In DNA form, the CDR3 reads TGTGCCAGCAGCTTAGGGAGGGCCGTCGAGCAGTACTTC. Full variable domain (outside the CDR3, taken from reference TRBV7-8 and TRBJ2-7): GAGVSQSPRYKVAKRGQDVALRCDPISGHVSLFWYQQALGQGPEFLTYFQNEAQLDKSGLPSDRFFAERPEGSVSTLKIQRTQQEDSAVYLCASSLGRAVEQYFGPGTRLTVT.

The V gene is TRBV28, the J gene TRBJ2-5, with TRBD2 as a possible D gene (6 bases). The CDR3 extends over 15 amino acids. V lost 6 bases, J lost 2 bases, and 16 bases lay in between. CDR1 is MDHEN, CDR2 SYDVKM, per germline. CDR3 coding DNA: TGTGCCAGCAGCGCGATAGCGGTGCAGCAAGAGACCCAGTACTTC. Translating gives CASSAIAVQQETQYF.

This chain connects TRBV7-8 to TRBJ1-1; D is possibly TRBD1 (6 bases). Germline values: CDR1 SGHVS, CDR2 FQNEAQ. V lost 1 base, J lost 5 bases, and 14 bases lay in between. The CDR3 contains 15 residues. The CDR3: CASSLVGGWRTEAFF. Written as DNA, the CDR3 is TGTGCCAGCAGCTTAGTAGGGGGGTGGAGGACTGAAGCTTTCTTT.

The gene calls are TRBV27 and TRBJ1-2; TRBD1 matches 10 bases. This CDR3 spans 15 amino acids. The ends lost 4 bases at V and 4 bases at J; junction bases unmatched: 6. CDR1 and CDR2 (germline): MNHEY, SMNVEV (reference sequence). The CDR3 reads CASSSRDRGLYGYTF. The CDR3 bases are TGTGCCAGCAGTTCCCGGGACAGGGGCCTCTATGGCTACACCTTC.

This clone has only one observation. The same CDR3 can be traced to other DNA sequences in this sample. The rearrangement links TRBV5-1 to TRBJ2-5; D is unresolved. V dropped 0 bases and J dropped 5 bases, with 11 bases sitting between them. This CDR3 has 14 residues. Germline loops: CDR1 SGHRS, CDR2 YFSETQ. Written as DNA, the CDR3 is TGCGCCAGCAGCTTGGAACTGCTGGGGGAGACCCAGTACTTC. Translating gives CASSLELLGETQYF.